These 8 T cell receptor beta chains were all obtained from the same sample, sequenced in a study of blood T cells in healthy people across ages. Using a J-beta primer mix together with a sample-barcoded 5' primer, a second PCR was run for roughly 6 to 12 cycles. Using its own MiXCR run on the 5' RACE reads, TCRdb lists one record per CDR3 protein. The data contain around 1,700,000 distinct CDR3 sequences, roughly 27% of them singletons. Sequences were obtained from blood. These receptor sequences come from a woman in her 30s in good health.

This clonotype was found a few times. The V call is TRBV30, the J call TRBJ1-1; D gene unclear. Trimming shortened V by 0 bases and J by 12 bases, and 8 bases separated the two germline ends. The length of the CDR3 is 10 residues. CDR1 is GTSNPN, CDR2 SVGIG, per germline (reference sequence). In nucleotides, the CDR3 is TGTGCCTGGAGTGTACGGCAGCCTTTCTTT. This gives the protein CAWSVRQPFF.

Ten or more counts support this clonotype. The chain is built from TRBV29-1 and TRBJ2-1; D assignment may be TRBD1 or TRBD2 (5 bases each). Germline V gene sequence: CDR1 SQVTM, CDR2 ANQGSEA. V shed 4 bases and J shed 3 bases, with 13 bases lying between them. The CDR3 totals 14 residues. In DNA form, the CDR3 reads TGCAGCGTTGGGGGGAAGACGAGCTACAATGAGCAGTTCTTC. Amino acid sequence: CSVGGKTSYNEQFF.

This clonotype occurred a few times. CDR3 loop: CASSPRESDTQYF. Here the CDR3 DNA reads TGCGCCAGCAGCCCCCGAGAATCAGATACGCAGTATTTT. The genes are TRBV5-1 and TRBJ2-3; no firm D call. V shed 4 bases and J shed 4 bases, with 10 bases lying between them. The germline gives CDR1 SGHRS, CDR2 YFSETQ. The CDR3 is 13 amino acids. Using reference TRBV5-1 and TRBJ2-3 for the parts outside the CDR3, the full variable domain is KAGVTQTPRYLIKTRGQQVTLSCSPISGHRSVSWYQQTPGQGLQFLFEYFSETQRNKGNFPGRFSGRQFSNSRSEMNVSTLELGDSALYLCASSPRESDTQYFGPGTRLTVL.

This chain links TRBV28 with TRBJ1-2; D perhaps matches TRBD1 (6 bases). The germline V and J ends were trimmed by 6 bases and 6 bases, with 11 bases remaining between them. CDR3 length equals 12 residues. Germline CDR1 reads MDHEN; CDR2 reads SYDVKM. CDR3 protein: CASRRGRDGYTF. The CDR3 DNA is TGTGCCAGCAGGCGGGGGCGGGATGGCTACACCTTC.

CDR3 in DNA: TGTGCCAGCAGCGCTAGCGGGGGGACCTACGAGCAGTACTTC. Encoded protein: CASSASGGTYEQYF. The chain couples TRBV9 to TRBJ2-7, with 11 nucleotides matching TRBD2. J lost 2 bases, V lost 3 bases, and 1 base had no gene match. The CDR3 has 14 residues. CDR1 and CDR2 (germline): SGDLS, YYNGEE. The full variable domain, completed using reference TRBV9 and TRBJ2-7, is DSGVTQTPKHLITATGQRVTLRCSPRSGDLSVYWYQQSLDQGLQFLIQYYNGEERAKGNILERFSAQQFPDLHSELNLSSLELGDSALYFCASSASGGTYEQYFGPGTRLTVT.

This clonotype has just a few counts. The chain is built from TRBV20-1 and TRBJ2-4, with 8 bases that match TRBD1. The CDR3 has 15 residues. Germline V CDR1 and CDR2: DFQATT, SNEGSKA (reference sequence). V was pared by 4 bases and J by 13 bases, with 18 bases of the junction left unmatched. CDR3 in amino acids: CSATSDQGASYKQYF. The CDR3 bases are TGCAGTGCTACCTCGGACCAGGGGGCCTCCTACAAGCAGTACTTC.

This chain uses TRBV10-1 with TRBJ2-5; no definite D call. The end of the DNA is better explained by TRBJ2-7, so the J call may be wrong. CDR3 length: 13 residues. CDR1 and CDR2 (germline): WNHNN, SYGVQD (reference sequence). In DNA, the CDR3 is TGCGCCAGCAGTGACACCCGACGAGCCGAGCAGTACTTC. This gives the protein CASSDTRRAEQYF.

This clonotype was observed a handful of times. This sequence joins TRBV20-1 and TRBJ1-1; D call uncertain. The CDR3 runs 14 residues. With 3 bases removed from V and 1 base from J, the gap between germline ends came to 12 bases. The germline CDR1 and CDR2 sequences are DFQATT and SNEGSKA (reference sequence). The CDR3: CSASESTENTEAFF. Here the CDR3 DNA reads TGCAGTGCTAGTGAGTCTACTGAGAACACTGAAGCTTTCTTT.